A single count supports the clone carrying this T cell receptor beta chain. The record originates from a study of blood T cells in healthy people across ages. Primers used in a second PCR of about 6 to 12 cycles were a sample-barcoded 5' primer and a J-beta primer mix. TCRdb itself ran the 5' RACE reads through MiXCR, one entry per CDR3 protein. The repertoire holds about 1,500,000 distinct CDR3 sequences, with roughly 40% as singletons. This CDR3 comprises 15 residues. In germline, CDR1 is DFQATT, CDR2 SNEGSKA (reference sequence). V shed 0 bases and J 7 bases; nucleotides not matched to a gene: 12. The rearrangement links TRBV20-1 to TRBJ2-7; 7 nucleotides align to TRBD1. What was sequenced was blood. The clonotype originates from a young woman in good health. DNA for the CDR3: TGCAGTGCTAGAGATGCGACAGGGTACGGGTTGGAGCAGTACTTC. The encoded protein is CSARDATGYGLEQYF.